The 21 T cell receptor beta chains below were found in one sample sequenced in a study of tissue T cells after allogeneic stem cell transplantation. Indicated time point: mouse harvest day 7 after allogeneic transplant. Tail vein injection delivered 10^7 T-cell-depleted bone marrow cells and 10^6 splenic CD5+ T cells. The data were produced by immunoSEQ multiplex PCR, yet TCRdb's version contains in-frame clones alone and is incomplete. The profile covers several thousand clones, with around two fifths appearing a single time and about 2% taken by the ten largest. The sample was skin. Receptors originate from a female BALB/c mouse given C57BL/6 T cells with graft-versus-host disease after an allogeneic hematopoietic cell transplant.

A note on this clone: Gene names are the mouse ones. The CDR3 end lies 1 residue beyond the end of the read and is filled in from the germline J gene. This chain uses TRBV17 with TRBJ1-6, with TRBD1 identical over 7 bases. TRBJ1-6 is filed as an ORF, its function uncertain. Germline loops: CDR1 MNHDT, CDR2 YYDKIL. The V gene end was trimmed by 1 base and the J gene end by 3 bases; junction bases not matched to a gene: 0. The CDR3 loop spans 15 amino acids. The part of the CDR3 DNA that was read is TGTGCTAGCAGTAGAGGGACAGGCTATAATTCGCCCCTCTAC. It translates to CASSRGTGYNSPLY. The entire CDR3 reads CASSRGTGYNSPLYF.

Details on this clone: Genes here carry mouse names. The read stops 1 residue short of the end of the CDR3; the missing end is completed from the germline J gene. The chain is built from TRBV26 and TRBJ1-3, with 7 bases aligning to TRBD1. The CDR3 has 14 residues. V dropped 6 bases and J dropped 0; count of bases not matched to a gene: 2. Germline CDR1 and CDR2: KGHPV and FQNQEV (reference sequence). CDR3 DNA (partial): TGTGCCAGCAGGACAGGGATTTCTGGAAATACGCTCTAT. It specifies CASRTGISGNTLY. The full CDR3 protein reads CASRTGISGNTLYF.

Remarks on this clone: Germline and genes here are mouse. The read ends 1 residue early relative to the CDR3; the germline J gene fills the gap. The chain combines TRBV31 with TRBJ2-5; 10 bases fit TRBD2. The CDR3 is 13 residues long. V trimming: 3 bases; J trimming: 5 bases; junction bases outside the gene matches: 2. Germline lookup yields CDR1 GKSSPN and CDR2 SITVG. Incomplete CDR3 DNA: TGTGCCTGGAGGGGGGACTGGGGAGACACCCAGTAC. This gives the protein CAWRGDWGDTQY. The entire CDR3 sequence reads CAWRGDWGDTQYF.

In regard to this clone: Genes here carry mouse names. The read gets to within 1 residue of the CDR3 end, and the germline J gene fills in the rest. This same CDR3 is encoded by further DNA sequences in the sample. This chain joins TRBV26 and TRBJ2-4; 7 bases are shared with TRBD1. Germline values: CDR1 KGHPV, CDR2 FQNQEV (reference sequence). The CDR3 extends over 14 amino acids. V shed 4 bases and J 0 bases; nucleotides not matched to a gene: 1. CDR3 region: CASSPGQSQNTLYF. The CDR3 DNA, read in part, is TGTGCCAGCAGTCCGGGACAGAGTCAAAACACCTTGTAC.

About this clone: Each gene name is a mouse one. Read sequence stops 1 residue before the CDR3 end, and the germline J gene provides the missing end. The chain carries TRBV19 and TRBJ2-5; 7 nucleotides line up with TRBD1. After removal of 1 base from V and 3 bases from J, the junction contained 2 bases not matched to a gene. Germline V CDR1 and CDR2: FNHDT, SITEND (reference sequence). CDR3 length equals 14 residues. CDR3 sequence: CASSIMGQQDTQYF. The part of the CDR3 DNA that was read is TGTGCCAGCAGTATAATGGGACAGCAAGACACCCAGTAC. The variable domain in full, completed from reference TRBV19 and TRBJ2-5, reads GGIITQTPKFLIGQEGQKLTLKCQQNFNHDTMYWYRQDSGKGLRLIYYSITENDLQKGDLSEGYDASREKKSSFSLTVTSAQKNEMAVFLCASSIMGQQDTQYFGPGTRLLVL.

This clone is deemed medium-sized. Germline and genes: mouse. The DNA ends 1 residue before the CDR3 does, and the rest of the CDR3 is filled in from the germline J gene. The chain links TRBV31 to TRBJ2-7; D gene ambiguous. V was trimmed by 0 bases and J by 4 bases, leaving 10 bases between them. The germline V gene has CDR1 GKSSPN and CDR2 SITVG. This CDR3 region has 13 residues. The covered CDR3 bases are TGTGCCTGGAGTCTAGGTGACTTATATGAACAGTAC. Translated: CAWSLGDLYEQY. The CDR3, in full, reads CAWSLGDLYEQYF.

This clone rates as large (0.1 to 1%). Germline and genes here are mouse. Read data end 1 residue before the CDR3 end; the end is taken from the germline J gene. The chain carries TRBV16 and TRBJ2-7, with 10 nucleotides matching TRBD2. CDR3 length: 14 residues. Trimming at V came to 4 bases and at J to 1 base, leaving 1 base not matched to a gene. Germline values: CDR1 SGHSA, CDR2 FRNQAP. CDR3 amino acids: CASSWGLGSYEQYF. CDR3 DNA (partial): TGTGCAAGCAGCTGGGGACTGGGGTCCTATGAACAGTAC.

This clone was counted a few times. Gene names and germline refer to mouse. The read ends 1 residue before the CDR3 terminus; that terminus is restored from the germline J gene. The chain employs TRBV26 and TRBJ2-5; TRBD2 agrees at 13 bases. This CDR3 has 15 residues. Germline CDR1 reads KGHPV; CDR2 reads FQNQEV (reference sequence). V was clipped by 6 bases and J by 2 bases; unmatched bases: 2. Here the CDR3 reads CASSRDWGGQDTQYF. The part of the CDR3 DNA that was read is TGTGCCAGCAGCCGGGACTGGGGGGGCCAAGACACCCAGTAC.

Points on this clone: Each gene name is a mouse one. The read terminates 1 residue before the CDR3 end, so the remaining end is supplied by the germline J gene. The chain has TRBV26 and TRBJ2-1, with D maybe TRBD1 (6 bases). CDR1 and CDR2 from the germline V gene are KGHPV and FQNQEV (reference sequence). V was pared by 6 bases and J by 3 bases, with 9 bases between. This CDR3 contains 13 residues. The CDR3: CASSRDIYAEQFF. The part of the CDR3 DNA that was read is TGTGCCAGCAGCCGGGACATCTATGCTGAGCAGTTC.

This clone was seen more than once but under ten times. Gene names are mouse gene names. Read sequence stops 1 residue before the CDR3 end, and the germline J gene provides the missing end. V usage is TRBV3 and J usage is TRBJ1-2; tentative D call: TRBD1 (6 bases). Germline V gene data show CDR1 as SNHLY and CDR2 as FYNGKV (reference sequence). The V end was cut by 6 bases, the J end by 0 bases, with 8 bases between. The CDR3 covers 13 residues. The CDR3 region is CASRRTANSDYTF. CDR3 DNA (partial): TGTGCCAGCAGGCGGACAGCAAACTCCGACTACACC.

With regard to this clone: Germline and genes: mouse. The read gets to within 1 residue of the CDR3 end, and the germline J gene fills in the rest. This sequence joins TRBV23 and TRBJ2-4; the table's D call, TRBD1, has no DNA check behind it. This CDR3 has 14 residues. Germline lookup yields CDR1 KGHTA and CDR2 FQNQQP. Partial CDR3 DNA: TGCTCCAGCAGTCCCACAGGGGTTCAAAACACCTTGTAC. Translated: CSSSPTGVQNTLY. The whole CDR3 protein reads CSSSPTGVQNTLYF.

Concerning this clone: These gene names are mouse names. The sequence runs out 1 residue before the end of the CDR3; the remainder is reconstructed from the germline J gene. The V call is TRBV23, the J call TRBJ2-7. This CDR3 region has 14 residues. The V gene's germline CDR1 is KGHTA and CDR2 FQNQQP. CDR3 in amino acids: CSSSLGTVSCEQYF. The part of the CDR3 DNA that was read is TGCTCCAGCAGTCTCGGGACCGTCTCCTGTGAACAGTAC.

A remark on this clone: Each gene name is a mouse one. The CDR3 end lies 1 residue beyond the end of the read and is filled in from the germline J gene. The chain has TRBV4 and TRBJ2-5; 10 bases line up with TRBD2. The CDR3 contains 14 residues. Germline V gene data show CDR1 as LGHDT and CDR2 as YNNKQL (reference sequence). After removal of 5 bases from V and 4 bases from J, the junction contained 3 bases not matched to a gene. The CDR3 bases that were read are TGTGCCAGCAGCCTCTGGGGGGGCGAAGACACCCAGTAC. Protein: CASSLWGGEDTQY. The whole CDR3 protein is CASSLWGGEDTQYF.

As for this clone: Gene names refer to mouse genes. The read terminates 1 residue ahead of where the CDR3 ends, so the germline J gene completes it. This rearrangement joins TRBV23 to TRBJ2-7; TRBD2, as called in the table, went unchecked against the DNA. The V gene's germline CDR1 is KGHTA and CDR2 FQNQQP. The CDR3 length is 14 residues. The CDR3 region is CSSSQRLGGYEQYF. The sequenced CDR3 bases are TGCTCCAGCAGTCAACGACTGGGGGGCTATGAACAGTAC.

About this clone itself: All gene names here are mouse names. The CDR3 goes on 1 residue after the read ends, and that part is filled in from the germline J gene. This rearrangement joins TRBV13-1 to TRBJ1-2, with 9 bases identical to TRBD1. CDR3 length: 15 residues. The ends lost 0 bases at V and 5 bases at J; junction bases unmatched: 5. Germline loops: CDR1 NSHNY, CDR2 SYGAGN. The CDR3 region is CASSDAGTGRSDYTF. CDR3 DNA, as far as it was read: TGTGCCAGCAGTGATGCAGGGACAGGGAGGTCCGACTACACC.

Comments on this clone: Genes here carry mouse names. Sequencing ends 1 residue short of the CDR3 end; the germline J gene provides the rest. The V and J genes are TRBV26 and TRBJ2-5; D tentatively reads TRBD1 or TRBD2 (6 bases each). V was shortened by 0 bases and J by 1 base, with 11 bases between the two germline ends. CDR1 is KGHPV and CDR2 is FQNQEV in the germline V gene (reference sequence). This CDR3 is 16 amino acids long. CDR3 in amino acids: CASSLSGGAYQDTQYF. The sequenced part of the CDR3 DNA is TGTGCCAGCAGTCTGTCTGGGGGCGCGTACCAAGACACCCAGTAC.

In this sample, this clone turned up a few times. All gene names here are mouse names. Coverage ceases 1 residue before the CDR3 finishes, and the germline J gene fills in the end. V gene TRBV23 combines with J gene TRBJ2-1; the table's D call, TRBD2, has no DNA check behind it. The CDR3 covers 16 residues. CDR1 KGHTA and CDR2 FQNQQP come from the germline V gene. CDR3 DNA, as far as it was read: TGCTCCAGCAGTCAATCGGTGGGGGGGCGATTGGCTGAGCAGTTC. Translation: CSSSQSVGGRLAEQF. The full CDR3 reads CSSSQSVGGRLAEQFF.

This clone was counted a few times. Mouse gene names and germline throughout. Read sequence stops 1 residue before the CDR3 end, and the germline J gene provides the missing end. The chain joins TRBV26 to TRBJ1-5, with 7 bases identical to TRBD1. Per the germline V gene, CDR1 is KGHPV and CDR2 is FQNQEV (reference sequence). This CDR3 has 13 residues. The trim removed 4 bases at V and 4 bases at J, leaving 1 base unmatched. CDR3 loop: CASSPDRNQAPLF. The sequenced CDR3 bases are TGTGCCAGCAGTCCGGACAGGAACCAGGCTCCGCTT. Filled out from reference TRBV26 and TRBJ1-5, the complete variable domain reads NSKVIQTPRYLVKGQGQKAKMRCIPEKGHPVVFWYQQNKNNEFKFLINFQNQEVLQQIDMTEKRFSAECPSNSPCSLEIQSSEAGDSALYLCASSPDRNQAPLFGEGTRLSVL.

This clone has only a few counts. Gene names follow the mouse nomenclature. The read stops 1 residue short of the end of the CDR3; the missing end is completed from the germline J gene. The chain is built from TRBV26 and TRBJ1-6, with D possibly TRBD1 on 5 matching bases. TRBJ1-6 belongs to the ORF category, with a function that is uncertain. There are 14 residues in the CDR3. Trimming pared 6 bases from V and 0 bases from J, leaving 6 bases between. The V gene's germline CDR1 is KGHPV and CDR2 FQNQEV (reference sequence). CDR3 region: CASRDISYNSPLYF. The sequenced CDR3 bases are TGTGCCAGCAGGGACATTTCCTATAATTCGCCCCTCTAC.

As regards this clone: Mouse gene names and germline throughout. The read finishes 1 residue shy of the CDR3 end, and the germline J gene is used to complete it. The chain has TRBV26 and TRBJ2-4, with D perhaps TRBD1 (5 bases). Germline-derived CDR1 and CDR2 are KGHPV and FQNQEV (reference sequence). V was pared by 1 base and J by 2 bases, with 13 bases between. The CDR3 spans 16 residues. The DNA read from the CDR3 is TGTGCCAGCAGTCTGTACCAGGGTGGGATTCAAAACACCTTGTAC. Translated, it gives CASSLYQGGIQNTLY. The complete CDR3 protein is CASSLYQGGIQNTLYF.

Concerning this clone itself: Any gene name here is a mouse gene name. The read stops 1 residue short of the end of the CDR3; the missing end is completed from the germline J gene. The V gene is TRBV23, the J gene TRBJ1-2; the DNA was not used to check the table's D call, TRBD1. Per germline, CDR1 KGHTA and CDR2 FQNQQP. The CDR3 length is 14 residues. The CDR3 DNA, read in part, is TGCTCCAGCAGCCGGACAGGGGTAAACTCCGACTACACC. It codes for CSSSRTGVNSDYT. The whole CDR3 protein reads CSSSRTGVNSDYTF.